The 30 T cell receptor beta chains below all came from one sample that was sequenced in a study of T cell responses to AZD1222 COVID-19 vaccine. Data came from immunoSEQ multiplex PCR; TCRdb stores just in-frame clones and leaves some out. The table has about 150,000 clones, about nine tenths seen once. The sample here was peripheral blood, taken on day 0 of AZD1222 vaccination. These TCRs come from an adult in good health.

The gene calls are TRBV6-5 and TRBJ2-5; 11 bases are a match to TRBD2. CDR1 MNHEY and CDR2 SVGAGI come from the germline V gene. This CDR3 has 15 amino acids. J lost 5 bases, V lost 6 bases, and 8 bases had no gene match. The CDR3 is CASRARLAGPETQYF. The CDR3 region has the DNA TGTGCCAGCAGGGCACGACTAGCGGGACCCGAGACCCAGTACTTC.

This chain links TRBV11-2 with TRBJ2-7; D might be TRBD1 (6 bases). The CDR3 runs to 15 residues. V dropped 0 bases and J dropped 3 bases, with 12 bases sitting between them. The V gene's germline CDR1 is SGHAT and CDR2 FQNNGV. The CDR3 loop reads CASSLDRQAIYEQYF. The CDR3 DNA reads as TGTGCCAGCAGCTTAGATCGACAGGCCATCTACGAGCAGTACTTC.

The chain is built from TRBV5-1 and TRBJ1-4; tentative D call: TRBD1 (5 bases). V was pared by 4 bases and J by 0 bases, with 10 bases between. The CDR3 sequence is 15 residues long. CDR1 and CDR2 (germline): SGHRS, YFSETQ. The CDR3 bases are TGCGCCAGCAGCCGGGACGGGACAACTAATGAAAAACTGTTTTTT. This gives the protein CASSRDGTTNEKLFF. Full variable domain (remainder filled in from reference TRBV5-1 and TRBJ1-4): KAGVTQTPRYLIKTRGQQVTLSCSPISGHRSVSWYQQTPGQGLQFLFEYFSETQRNKGNFPGRFSGRQFSNSRSEMNVSTLELGDSALYLCASSRDGTTNEKLFFGSGTQLSVL.

V usage is TRBV19 and J usage is TRBJ1-5, with 7 bases matching TRBD1. The CDR3 is 15 amino acids. Per germline, CDR1 LNHDA and CDR2 SQIVND (reference sequence). Trimming removed 5 bases from V and 0 bases from J; junction bases left unmatched: 4. CDR3 nucleotides: TGTGCCAGTAGTGTGGGACAGATTAGCAATCAGCCCCAGCATTTT. Its protein product is CASSVGQISNQPQHF.

This chain connects TRBV9 to TRBJ2-1; maybe TRBD2 (7 bases). Germline CDR1 reads SGDLS; CDR2 reads YYNGEE. The CDR3 runs 16 residues. The ends were cut back, 4 bases at V and 6 bases at J, with 20 bases in the middle. The CDR3 loop reads CASSPRGARASNEQFF. CDR3 nucleotides: TGTGCCAGCAGCCCTCGGGGGGCCCGCGCTTCCAATGAGCAGTTCTTC.

The chain links TRBV3-1 (or the pseudogene TRBV3-2) to TRBJ1-2; D unresolved. CDR1 is LGHDT, CDR2 YNNKEL, per germline (reference sequence). The CDR3 spans 14 residues. With 6 bases removed from V and 3 bases from J, the gap between germline ends came to 14 bases. The CDR3: CASSLSRGHYGYTF. The CDR3 bases are TGTGCCAGCAGTCTATCCCGTGGTCACTATGGCTACACCTTC.

This chain joins TRBV4-1 and TRBJ1-5; maybe TRBD1 (6 bases). V was trimmed by 0 bases and J by 1 base, leaving 16 bases between them. The CDR3 loop spans 18 amino acids. Germline loops: CDR1 MGHRA, CDR2 YSYEKL. The DNA of the CDR3 is TGCGCCAGCAGCCAAGATCGGTCCGGGACAAAGAGCAATCAGCCCCAGCATTTT. This translates into CASSQDRSGTKSNQPQHF.

This rearrangement joins TRBV19 to TRBJ1-2; a possible D gene is TRBD1 (5 bases). Deletions cut 6 bases from V and 0 bases from J, with 14 bases between. Germline CDR1 and CDR2: LNHDA and SQIVND (reference sequence). The length of the CDR3 is 15 residues. The CDR3 DNA reads TGTGCCAGTAGCACCGCCGGGGGATCTAACTATGGCTACACCTTC. Amino acids: CASSTAGGSNYGYTF.

The chain carries TRBV18 and TRBJ1-1; 8 bases are shared with TRBD1. CDR1 KGHSH and CDR2 LQKENI come from the germline V gene. V was clipped by 3 bases and J by 11 bases; unmatched bases: 8. The CDR3 consists of 13 residues. CDR3 sequence: CASSPRGQVFAFF. CDR3 nucleotide sequence: TGTGCCAGCTCACCTCGGGGACAGGTTTTCGCTTTCTTT.

V gene TRBV30 combines with J gene TRBJ1-2; unclear D gene. Germline-derived CDR1 and CDR2 are GTSNPN and SVGIG (reference sequence). Deletions cut 0 bases from V and 1 base from J, with 3 bases between. The CDR3 covers 12 residues. The CDR3 nucleotides read TGTGCCTGGAGTGTTCTTAACTATGGCTACACCTTC. It translates to CAWSVLNYGYTF.

The chain is built from TRBV28 and TRBJ1-4; tentative D call: TRBD1 (6 bases). CDR3 length: 14 amino acids. V lost 7 bases to trimming and J lost 7 bases, with 16 bases between them. CDR1 and CDR2 (germline): MDHEN, SYDVKM. The CDR3 nucleotides are TGTGCCAGCACCGAGAGGGGGGCGAGTGAAAAACTGTTTTTT. Translation: CASTERGASEKLFF.

This clone was observed once. The rearrangement uses TRBV18 and TRBJ1-1; maybe TRBD1 (6 bases). Germline assignment: CDR1 KGHSH and CDR2 LQKENI. V was cut by 6 bases and J by 1 base, with 12 bases left in between. The CDR3 contains 14 residues. The CDR3 is CASSSDRKNTEAFF. DNA for the CDR3: TGTGCCAGCTCCTCCGACAGGAAGAACACTGAAGCTTTCTTT. The entire variable domain, with the rest obtained from reference TRBV18 and TRBJ1-1, is as follows: NAGVMQNPRHLVRRRGQEARLRCSPMKGHSHVYWYRQLPEEGLKFMVYLQKENIIDESGMPKERFSAEFPKEGPSILRIQQVVRGDSAAYFCASSSDRKNTEAFFGQGTRLTVV.

The V call is TRBV24-1, the J call TRBJ2-3; 11 nucleotides agree with TRBD2. With 4 bases clipped from V and 3 bases from J, the junction kept 5 bases outside the gene matches. CDR3 length: 16 amino acids. Germline CDR1 KGHDR, CDR2 SFDVKD. The CDR3 DNA reads TGTGCCACCAGTGAGGGGGGACTAGCGGCTACAGATACGCAGTATTTT. Its translation is CATSEGGLAATDTQYF.

The chain links TRBV30 to TRBJ1-5, with D unclear. The germline V and J ends were trimmed by 0 bases and 1 base, with 10 bases remaining between them. The germline CDR1 and CDR2 sequences are GTSNPN and SVGIG (reference sequence). This CDR3 contains 15 residues. CDR3 in amino acids: CAWSVIPESNQPQHF. In DNA, the CDR3 is TGTGCCTGGAGTGTAATCCCGGAGAGCAATCAGCCCCAGCATTTT.

This chain links TRBV9 with TRBJ2-1, with D hard to call. Between the trimmed V and J ends, which lost 7 bases and 3 bases, there was a span of 17 bases. This CDR3 region has 15 residues. From germline, CDR1 is SGDLS and CDR2 YYNGEE. The CDR3 here is CASESGGPNYNEQFF. The CDR3 DNA follows: TGTGCCAGCGAGTCTGGTGGCCCGAACTACAATGAGCAGTTCTTC.

V and J are TRBV7-9 and TRBJ2-2; 8 positions agree with TRBD2. CDR3 length equals 16 residues. Germline loops: CDR1 SEHNR, CDR2 FQNEAQ (reference sequence). Trimming cost V 8 bases and J 4 bases; bases outside gene matches: 12. The CDR3 loop is CASAGGGTQITGELFF. Written as DNA, the CDR3 is TGTGCCAGCGCGGGGGGCGGGACTCAAATCACCGGGGAGCTGTTTTTT.

CDR3: CASSLEGGRGLAEAFF. CDR3 in DNA: TGTGCCAGCAGCTTAGAGGGAGGGAGGGGTCTCGCTGAAGCTTTCTTT. The V gene is TRBV11-2, the J gene TRBJ1-1; a possible D gene is TRBD1 (5 bases). The CDR3 has 16 residues. V was cut by 0 bases and J by 6 bases, with 17 bases left in between. The V gene's germline CDR1 is SGHAT and CDR2 FQNNGV.

The rearrangement links TRBV15 to TRBJ2-1; D gene ambiguous. Germline V gene data show CDR1 as LNHNV and CDR2 as YYDKDF (reference sequence). V was clipped by 1 base and J by 7 bases, with 11 bases between them. The CDR3 spans 14 residues. CDR3: CATSRAGFENEQFF. In DNA form, the CDR3 reads TGTGCCACCAGCAGAGCAGGATTTGAGAATGAGCAGTTCTTC.

J is TRBJ2-3 and V is TRBV7-6; 8 bases align to TRBD2. Germline assignment: CDR1 SGHVS and CDR2 FNYEAQ. There are 15 residues in the CDR3. The J segment lost 1 base and the V segment lost 2 bases, leaving 2 bases of the junction unmatched. In nucleotides, the CDR3 is TGTGCCAGCAGCTTATTACTAGCGGGCACAGATACGCAGTATTTT. Its translation: CASSLLLAGTDTQYF.

This rearrangement joins TRBV2 to TRBJ2-7, with TRBD1 matching over 7 bases. The CDR3 sequence is 15 residues long. Germline V gene data show CDR1 as SNHLY and CDR2 as FYNNEI. V was pared by 4 bases and J by 5 bases, with 11 bases of the junction left unmatched. DNA of the CDR3: TGTGCCAGCAGTGTGGACAGGATCCTCCTCGACGAGCAGTACTTC. Translating it yields CASSVDRILLDEQYF.

This rearrangement joins TRBV5-1 to TRBJ2-7; TRBD2 agrees at 11 bases. Germline V gene lookup returns CDR1 SGHRS and CDR2 YFSETQ. This CDR3 is 15 amino acids long. J gave up 3 bases and V 2 bases, and 4 bases lay outside the gene matches. CDR3 sequence reads: CASSFAGTSGYEQYF. The CDR3, as DNA: TGCGCCAGCAGCTTCGCCGGGACTAGCGGCTACGAGCAGTACTTC.

The rearrangement uses TRBV6-1 and TRBJ1-1; D call uncertain. The CDR3 spans 16 residues. V lost 4 bases and J 1 base, leaving 16 bases between the germline ends. Germline V gives CDR1 MNHNS, CDR2 SASEGT. As DNA, the CDR3 is TGTGCCAGCAGTGGTTTTGGAGTCGGCAAGAACACTGAAGCTTTCTTT. This encodes CASSGFGVGKNTEAFF.

DNA of the CDR3: TGTGCCTGGAGTGTACTTATCAGCAATCAGCCCCAGCATTTT. It translates to CAWSVLISNQPQHF. The chain links TRBV30 to TRBJ1-5; D gene ambiguous. Trimming took 0 bases from V and 1 from J, leaving 7 bases between them. Germline V gene lookup returns CDR1 GTSNPN and CDR2 SVGIG (reference sequence). This CDR3 has 14 amino acids.

This chain joins TRBV7-2 and TRBJ1-6; a weak D match, TRBD1 (5 bases). The CDR3 extends over 17 amino acids. Germline V gene lookup returns CDR1 SGHTA and CDR2 FQGNSA. V shed 5 bases and J shed 3 bases, with 17 bases lying between them. The DNA of the CDR3 is TGTGCCAGCAGCCCTGGGGGGGGTTCTGTCTATAATTCACCCCTCCACTTT. This codes for CASSPGGGSVYNSPLHF.

This clone was observed a few times. The chain links TRBV27 to TRBJ1-1; unclear D gene. Germline V gene sequence: CDR1 MNHEY, CDR2 SMNVEV (reference sequence). The CDR3 spans 13 residues. V gave up 5 bases and J gave up 0 bases, with 7 bases separating them. In DNA form, the CDR3 reads TGTGCCAGCAGTCAAGGTTTGAACACTGAAGCTTTCTTT. This encodes CASSQGLNTEAFF.

The rearrangement joins TRBV15 to TRBJ1-2, with 7 bases aligning to TRBD1. In germline, CDR1 is LNHNV, CDR2 YYDKDF (reference sequence). V lost 3 bases and J lost 6; bases outside the gene matches: 10. The CDR3 loop spans 15 amino acids. The CDR3 sequence is CATSSRQGRTNGYTF. In DNA form, the CDR3 reads TGTGCCACCAGCAGCCGACAGGGTCGCACAAATGGCTACACCTTC.

J is TRBJ2-1 and V is TRBV4-1; D ambiguous. This CDR3 has 17 residues. Germline CDR1 reads MGHRA; CDR2 reads YSYEKL. Trimming pared 0 bases from V and 0 bases from J, leaving 12 bases between. Here the CDR3 reads CASSQEGWKSSYNEQFF. CDR3 DNA sequence: TGCGCCAGCAGCCAAGAGGGGTGGAAGAGCTCCTACAATGAGCAGTTCTTC.

The rearrangement uses TRBV6-4 and TRBJ1-1; D gene unclear. Germline-derived CDR1 and CDR2 are MRHNA and SNTAGT. The CDR3 spans 13 residues. V lost 2 bases to trimming and J lost 1 base, with 5 bases between them. The CDR3 sequence is CASSDGWNTEAFF. The CDR3 DNA follows: TGTGCCAGCAGTGACGGGTGGAACACTGAAGCTTTCTTT.

The V and J genes are TRBV5-1 and TRBJ2-1, with 8 positions matching TRBD2. CDR1 SGHRS and CDR2 YFSETQ come from the germline V gene. Trimming removed 4 bases from V and 4 bases from J; junction bases left unmatched: 4. The CDR3 consists of 14 residues. The CDR3 here is CASSGASGYNEQFF. The CDR3 DNA sequence: TGCGCCAGCAGCGGGGCTAGCGGGTACAATGAGCAGTTCTTC. Full variable domain (remainder filled in from reference TRBV5-1 and TRBJ2-1): KAGVTQTPRYLIKTRGQQVTLSCSPISGHRSVSWYQQTPGQGLQFLFEYFSETQRNKGNFPGRFSGRQFSNSRSEMNVSTLELGDSALYLCASSGASGYNEQFFGPGTRLTVL.

This clone has more than one count but fewer than ten. The genes are TRBV13 and TRBJ2-7; no definite D call. CDR1 and CDR2 (germline): PRHDT, FYEKMQ (reference sequence). The V end was cut by 6 bases, the J end by 4 bases, with 16 bases between. CDR3 length: 14 amino acids. This CDR3 is CASSLSGRGYEQYF. The DNA for the CDR3 is TGTGCCAGCAGTCTTTCGGGCCGCGGTTACGAGCAGTACTTC.